This T cell receptor beta chain was observed in a study of T cells after yellow fever vaccination. A single record per CDR3 protein comes from TCRdb applying MiXCR to the 5' RACE reads. Here the sample spans about 510,000 distinct CDR3 sequences, 20% to 25% being singletons. The CDR3 length is 13 residues. In germline, CDR1 is ENHRY, CDR2 SYGVKD. Trimming stripped 5 bases from V and 9 bases from J, with 11 bases between. The genes are TRBV10-3 and TRBJ1-6; TRBD1 is a possible D gene (6 bases). Sequenced here: PBMCs, sampled about 21 days after the first yellow fever vaccination. The source is a man aged 18 to 30 who received the YFV17D yellow fever vaccine. Here the CDR3 reads CAISTGFTSPLHF. CDR3 sequence (DNA): TGTGCCATCAGTACAGGGTTCACTTCACCCCTCCACTTT.